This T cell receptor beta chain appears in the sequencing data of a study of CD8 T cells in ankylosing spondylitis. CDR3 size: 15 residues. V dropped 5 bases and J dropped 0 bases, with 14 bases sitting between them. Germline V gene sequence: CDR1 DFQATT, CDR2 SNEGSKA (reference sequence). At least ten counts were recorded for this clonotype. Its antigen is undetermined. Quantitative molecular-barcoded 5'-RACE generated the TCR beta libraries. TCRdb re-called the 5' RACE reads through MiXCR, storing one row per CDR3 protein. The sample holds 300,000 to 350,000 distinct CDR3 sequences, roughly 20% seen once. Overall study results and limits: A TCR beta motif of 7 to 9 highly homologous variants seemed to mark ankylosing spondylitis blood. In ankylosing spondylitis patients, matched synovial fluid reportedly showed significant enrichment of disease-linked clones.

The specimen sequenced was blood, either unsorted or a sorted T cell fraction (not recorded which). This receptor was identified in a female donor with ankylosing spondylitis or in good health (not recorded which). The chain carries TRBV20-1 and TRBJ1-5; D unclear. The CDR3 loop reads CSAQRVVNSNQPQHF. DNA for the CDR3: TGCAGTGCTCAACGGGTGGTTAATAGCAATCAGCCCCAGCATTTT.